Below are 24 T cell receptor beta chains sequenced from a single sample in a study of siplizumab effects on memory and regulatory T cells. Only in-frame clones appear in the TCRdb table, and some are missing; sequencing was by immunoSEQ multiplex PCR. Of about 110,000 clones in the sample, 92% were seen once. Material: Tregs sorted from blood. The receptors derive from a human donor in good health.

The chain links TRBV19 to TRBJ2-1; TRBD1 or TRBD2 may be the D gene (6 bases each). Per the germline V gene, CDR1 is LNHDA and CDR2 is SQIVND (reference sequence). Trimming removed 5 bases at V and 9 bases at J, with 17 bases between. The CDR3 has 14 residues. CDR3 residues: CASSAGLGAGEQFF. The CDR3 region has the DNA TGTGCCAGTAGTGCGGGACTGGGGGCGGGTGAGCAGTTCTTC.

V and J are TRBV7-9 and TRBJ1-5; D unresolved. V was trimmed by 0 bases and J by 2 bases, leaving 8 bases between them. The germline V gene encodes CDR1 SEHNR and CDR2 FQNEAQ (reference sequence). The CDR3 totals 15 residues. DNA of the CDR3: TGTGCCAGCAGCTTAGCGATGGAGGGCAATCAGCCCCAGCATTTT. Protein: CASSLAMEGNQPQHF. Full variable domain (remainder filled in from reference TRBV7-9 and TRBJ1-5): DTGVSQNPRHKITKRGQNVTFRCDPISEHNRLYWYRQTLGQGPEFLTYFQNEAQLEKSRLLSDRFSAERPKGSFSTLEIQRTEQGDSAMYLCASSLAMEGNQPQHFGDGTRLSIL.

This chain links TRBV2 with TRBJ2-2; 13 positions match TRBD2. The CDR3 runs 18 residues. CDR1 is SNHLY and CDR2 is FYNNEI in the germline V gene. After removal of 6 bases from V and 4 bases from J, the junction contained 11 bases not matched to a gene. The chain's CDR3 is CASRDRGTSGTLTGELFF. The CDR3 coding sequence is TGTGCCAGCAGGGATAGAGGGACTAGCGGGACACTCACCGGGGAGCTGTTTTTT.

The chain carries TRBV2 and TRBJ2-3, with D possibly matching TRBD2 (5 bases). The V end lost 1 base, the J end lost 10 bases, and 6 bases lay between the germline ends. Germline V gene lookup returns CDR1 SNHLY and CDR2 FYNNEI. The CDR3 extends over 11 amino acids. The CDR3 is CASSEVGAQYF. CDR3 nucleotide sequence: TGTGCCAGCAGTGAAGTCGGGGCGCAGTATTTT.

The CDR3 sequence: CASSPPSLAGGSDEQFF. For the CDR3, the DNA is TGTGCCAGCAGCCCGCCCTCCCTAGCGGGAGGGTCGGATGAGCAGTTCTTC. The chain uses TRBV7-3 and TRBJ2-1; 12 bases are shared with TRBD2. CDR1 is SGHTA, CDR2 FQGTGA, per germline. The V segment lost 5 bases and the J segment 8 bases; nucleotides outside the gene matches: 13. The CDR3 is 17 amino acids.

In this sample, this clone turned up once. The V and J genes are TRBV6-5 and TRBJ1-5; D possibly corresponds to TRBD1 (6 bases). Germline V gene lookup returns CDR1 MNHEY and CDR2 SVGAGI. V lost 1 base and J 8 bases, leaving 9 bases between the germline ends. The CDR3 has 13 residues. CDR3 bases: TGTGCCAGCAGTTACTGGGAGGGGGAGCCCCAGCATTTT. As protein: CASSYWEGEPQHF.

This sequence joins TRBV10-1 and TRBJ1-4, with 8 positions matching TRBD1. The V segment lost 6 bases and the J segment 8 bases; nucleotides outside the gene matches: 11. Germline CDR1 and CDR2: WNHNN and SYGVQD (reference sequence). The CDR3 covers 15 residues. CDR3 bases: TGCGCCAGCAGGGTGACAGGGGCTACTGGGGAAAAACTGTTTTTT. Translating it yields CASRVTGATGEKLFF.

The chain recombines TRBV10-3 with TRBJ2-1; D perhaps matches TRBD1 (5 bases). This CDR3 is 13 amino acids long. Trimming shortened V by 10 bases and J by 3 bases, and 13 bases separated the two germline ends. Germline V gene lookup returns CDR1 ENHRY and CDR2 SYGVKD. CDR3 sequence reads: CATRVGNYNEQFF. As DNA, the CDR3 is TGTGCCACCAGGGTCGGAAACTACAATGAGCAGTTCTTC.

The chain couples TRBV2 to TRBJ2-2, with TRBD2 matching 9 bases. The CDR3 runs to 13 residues. V was clipped by 6 bases and J by 6 bases; unmatched bases: 2. The germline V gene has CDR1 SNHLY and CDR2 FYNNEI. The DNA of the CDR3 is TGTGCCAGCAGGCGGGGGGGCCCCGGGGAGCTGTTTTTT. Translation: CASRRGGPGELFF.

The chain is built from TRBV5-1 and TRBJ2-1; D is uncertain. V was shortened by 2 bases and J by 1 base, with 10 bases between the two germline ends. This CDR3 has 15 residues. Germline values: CDR1 SGHRS, CDR2 YFSETQ. CDR3 DNA: TGCGCCAGCAGCTTCGTTACCAAATCCTACAATGAGCAGTTCTTC. This sequence encodes CASSFVTKSYNEQFF.

V usage is TRBV6-1 and J usage is TRBJ2-7; TRBD1 matches 10 bases. Per the germline V gene, CDR1 is MNHNS and CDR2 is SASEGT. This CDR3 contains 14 residues. The V segment lost 7 bases and the J segment 3 bases; nucleotides outside the gene matches: 6. CDR3 in amino acids: CASTRTGGFYEQYF. The CDR3 DNA reads TGTGCCAGCACCAGGACAGGGGGTTTCTACGAGCAGTACTTC.

V usage is TRBV6-5 and J usage is TRBJ2-7; 8 bases are shared with TRBD1. CDR1 and CDR2 from the germline V gene are MNHEY and SVGAGI. This CDR3 has 14 amino acids. V shed 6 bases and J 2 bases; nucleotides not matched to a gene: 6. The CDR3 DNA reads TGTGCCAGCAGCCTCCGGACAGGGCCCTACGAGCAGTACTTC. The encoded protein is CASSLRTGPYEQYF.

The V gene is TRBV5-6, the J gene TRBJ2-5, with 8 bases identical to TRBD2. The germline CDR1 and CDR2 sequences are SGHDT and YYEEEE. The J segment lost 2 bases and the V segment lost 1 base, leaving 10 bases of the junction unmatched. This CDR3 has 17 residues. The CDR3 coding sequence is TGTGCCAGCAGCTTGCGGAGGACGGGGGGGCTACAAGAGACCCAGTACTTC. Amino acids: CASSLRRTGGLQETQYF. Together with reference TRBV5-6 and TRBJ2-5, the CDR3 gives the full variable domain: DAGVTQSPTHLIKTRGQQVTLRCSPKSGHDTVSWYQQALGQGPQFIFQYYEEEERQRGNFPDRFSGHQFPNYSSELNVNALLLGDSALYLCASSLRRTGGLQETQYFGPGTRLLVL.

J is TRBJ2-1 and V is TRBV5-6; 12 bases map to TRBD2. Per the germline V gene, CDR1 is SGHDT and CDR2 is YYEEEE. This CDR3 has 18 amino acids. V trimming: 5 bases; J trimming: 4 bases; junction bases outside the gene matches: 13. CDR3 DNA: TGTGCCAGCAGTTCTACTACCTTCCTAGCGGGAGGGTACAATGAGCAGTTCTTC. Protein sequence: CASSSTTFLAGGYNEQFF.

This chain links TRBV19 with TRBJ2-3; TRBD1 matches at 7 bases. From germline, CDR1 is LNHDA and CDR2 SQIVND (reference sequence). Germline trimming cut 6 bases from V and 3 bases from J; bases unmatched to any gene: 9. CDR3 size: 15 residues. The CDR3 DNA reads as TGTGCCAGTAGAGATTTGACAGGGTGGACAGATACGCAGTATTTT. Translation gives CASRDLTGWTDTQYF.

V gene TRBV5-6 combines with J gene TRBJ1-2, with TRBD1 identical over 10 bases. The length of the CDR3 is 17 residues. CDR1 and CDR2 from the germline V gene are SGHDT and YYEEEE. V was pared by 1 base and J by 4 bases, with 10 bases of the junction left unmatched. CDR3 in DNA: TGTGCCAGCAGCTTGCCGGGACAGGGGACGAAGAGCTATGGCTACACCTTC. Amino acid sequence: CASSLPGQGTKSYGYTF.

A remark on this clone: The same CDR3 is also encoded by other DNA sequences in this sample. J is TRBJ1-2 and V is TRBV7-9; D call uncertain. This CDR3 is 13 amino acids long. Trimming shortened V by 1 base and J by 6 bases, and 9 bases separated the two germline ends. CDR1 is SEHNR and CDR2 is FQNEAQ in the germline V gene (reference sequence). CDR3 sequence (DNA): TGTGCCAGCAGCTTAGGGGCGGGGAATGGCTACACCTTC. Its translation is CASSLGAGNGYTF.

The chain joins TRBV29-1 to TRBJ1-2; maybe TRBD1 (5 bases). V lost 5 bases and J lost 2, with 12 bases in between. The CDR3 spans 13 residues. CDR1 SQVTM and CDR2 ANQGSEA come from the germline V gene. The CDR3 loop is CSVSGGSNYGYTF. The DNA for the CDR3 is TGCAGCGTTAGTGGGGGGTCGAACTATGGCTACACCTTC.

This chain connects TRBV14 to TRBJ2-3; 7 bases fit TRBD2. CDR1 is SGHDN and CDR2 is FVKESK in the germline V gene. The CDR3 has 12 amino acids. The V segment lost 4 bases and the J segment 9 bases; nucleotides outside the gene matches: 4. Here the CDR3 reads CASSLMGLTQYF. DNA for the CDR3: TGTGCCAGCAGCCTGATGGGACTAACGCAGTATTTT.

V gene TRBV6-5 combines with J gene TRBJ1-1, with D possibly TRBD1 on 6 matching bases. The V and J ends lost 1 base and 11 bases respectively, with 20 bases between them. The CDR3 is 15 residues long. Germline CDR1 MNHEY, CDR2 SVGAGI. This chain's CDR3 is CASSYYTGAFGEAFF. Written as DNA, the CDR3 is TGTGCCAGCAGTTACTATACGGGGGCGTTCGGCGAGGCTTTCTTT.

This chain's CDR3 is CASSLGGARETQYF. As DNA, the CDR3 is TGTGCCAGCAGCCTTGGGGGGGCCCGGGAGACCCAGTACTTC. This chain uses TRBV7-2 with TRBJ2-5; a possible D gene is TRBD2 (7 bases). The ends were cut back, 5 bases at V and 5 bases at J, with 15 bases in the middle. From germline, CDR1 is SGHTA and CDR2 FQGNSA. The CDR3 has 14 amino acids. The variable domain in full, with the rest retrieved from reference TRBV7-2 and TRBJ2-5, is GAGVSQSPSNKVTEKGKDVELRCDPISGHTALYWYRQSLGQGLEFLIYFQGNSAPDKSGLPSDRFSAERTGGSVSTLTIQRTQQEDSAVYLCASSLGGARETQYFGPGTRLLVL.

The chain couples TRBV29-1 to TRBJ1-4; the D is unclear. V lost 6 bases and J 0 bases, leaving 17 bases between the germline ends. The CDR3 has 16 residues. Germline lookup yields CDR1 SQVTM and CDR2 ANQGSEA. CDR3 in DNA: TGCAGCGTCCAGGTGGGGTCAGCCGCAACTAATGAAAAACTGTTTTTT. The encoded protein is CSVQVGSAATNEKLFF.

The chain is built from TRBV7-9 and TRBJ1-1; tentatively, D is TRBD1 (5 bases). The V end was cut by 2 bases, the J end by 10 bases, with 23 bases between. Germline CDR1 and CDR2: SEHNR and FQNEAQ (reference sequence). The CDR3 is 16 amino acids. The CDR3 loop is CASSLNRERGWEGAFF. The CDR3 DNA reads as TGTGCCAGCAGCTTAAATAGGGAGAGGGGATGGGAGGGAGCTTTCTTT.

V and J are TRBV6-6 and TRBJ2-7; no reliable D call. The length of the CDR3 is 16 residues. The ends were cut back, 6 bases at V and 0 bases at J, with 18 bases in the middle. Germline CDR1 and CDR2: MNHNY and SVGAGI (reference sequence). The CDR3 nucleotides read TGTGCCAGCAGAATAGGTTCTGGTGACAACTCCTACGAGCAGTACTTC. Translated: CASRIGSGDNSYEQYF.